Listed below are T cell receptor beta chains from one sample, sequenced in a study of graft-versus-host responses after intestinal transplantation. Method: immunoSEQ multiplex PCR; TCRdb's copy keeps in-frame clones and lacks some. In the table there are approximately 86,000 clones, around 90% of which are singletons. Their specific antigens are unknown. The sample was unstimulated CD8+ T cells sorted from spleen or lymph node cells, taken before transplant. The receptors here all came from a human donor who was the organ donor for an intestinal transplant. Both conserved end residues are trimmed from each CDR3.

CDR3aa | v_gene
ASSLGGGAAGEQF | TRBV7-9
ASSPTRGAAEQY | TRBV11-2
ASSPERELRDQETQY | TRBV18
ASSQDFLWTASTDTQY | TRBV4-3
ASSPPLEGARPAPPYEQY | TRBV27
ASSGKGENEQF | TRBV6-4
ASSTGGSFTEAF | TRBV19
ASNEGGSYGYT | TRBV7-2
AIHGGGYGDEQY | TRBV10-3
ASSPRLAGTYEQY | TRBV7-2
SGAGGGATEAF | TRBV29-1
ASSPKRDGYEQY | TRBV21-1
ASSPLQGARYEQY | TRBV9
ASSQTGSGNEQY | TRBV4-2
ASTGPTGNTEAF | TRBV5-4
ASSPSRASYEQY | TRBV4-3
ASSLFAGSGTTFNQPQH | TRBV27
ASSSRQGGTEAF | TRBV6-5
ASSQDTSSYNSPLH | TRBV4-3
ASSLDREGTGELF | TRBV12-1
ASSLGQGLSLNYGYT | TRBV4-3
ASSLSRGGMNEQF | TRBV7-3
ASSPRGVYGYT | TRBV5-5
ASSAGRSYGYT | TRBV19